These T cell receptor beta chains were read from a single sample in a study of molecular identifiers for immune sequencing clone quantification. From the PCR reads, TCRdb called clonotypes with MiXCR, one entry per CDR3 protein. The profile shows more than 550,000 distinct CDR3 sequences, around 25% of them singletons. The sample comprised naive CD8+ T cells from blood, with Jurkat cell RNA spiked in. Source of these receptors: a human donor in good health. Some libraries in this study had Jurkat cell RNA spiked in. The CDR3 runs from the conserved cysteine through the conserved F or W. The D gene is left open where the match is weak. Rows may omit the clone size; those that give it use once, few, many or a size class.

D	V	J	size	DNA	CDR3
-	TRBV5-1	TRBJ2-1	many	TGCGCCAGCAGCTTGGCAGGCGGGGTTTACAATGAGCAGTTCTTC	CASSLAGGVYNEQFF
-	TRBV19	TRBJ1-2	-	TGTGCCAGTAGTATTTCCGACTTCTATGGCTACACCTTC	CASSISDFYGYTF
-	TRBV5-4	TRBJ2-3	many	TGTGCCAGCAGCTTTCGGCAGAGGAGTGCAGATACGCAGTATTTT	CASSFRQRSADTQYF
TRBD2	TRBV7-6	TRBJ2-3	many	TGTGCCAGCAGCTTGGGAGGGCCTGGACAGTATTTT	CASSLGGPGQYF
-	TRBV4-1	TRBJ1-5	few	TGCGCCAGCAGCCAAGATATCCCCACCGACAGGAATAGCAATCAGCCCCAGCATTTT	CASSQDIPTDRNSNQPQHF
-	TRBV20-1	TRBJ2-7	-	TGCAGTGCTAGAACGGGCCTCTCCTACGTGCAGTACTTC	CSARTGLSYVQYF
TRBD2	TRBV18	TRBJ2-5	-	TGTGCCAGCTCACCGACCCTAGATACGGGGGGGGTTCGGCAAGAGACCCAGTACTTC	CASSPTLDTGGVRQETQYF
TRBD1	TRBV27	TRBJ2-5	-	TGTGCCAGCAGTCCATACACCGGGACAGCCAGCGAGACCCAGTACTTC	CASSPYTGTASETQYF
TRBD2	TRBV2	TRBJ2-4	many	TGTGCCAGCAGTGACCAAGCGGGGTTAGCCAAAAACATTCAGTACTTC	CASSDQAGLAKNIQYF
-	TRBV29-1	TRBJ2-1	-	TGCAGCGTATCACAGGCGGAACCCATTTACAATGAGCAGTTCTTC	CSVSQAEPIYNEQFF
-	TRBV14	TRBJ1-2	many	TGTGCCAGCAGCCAAGTTTCTAACAGAGGCTTCGCCTATGGCTACACCTTC	CASSQVSNRGFAYGYTF
-	TRBV4-3	TRBJ2-3	-	TGCGCCAGCAGCCAAGGGTTGGAAAGGGGGGGAAGCACAGATACGCAGTATTTT	CASSQGLERGGSTDTQYF
-	TRBV10-3	TRBJ1-1	-	TGTGCCATCAGTGAACGGACAGATATGGACACTGAAGCTTTCTTT	CAISERTDMDTEAFF
-	TRBV2	TRBJ2-3	many	TGTGCCAGCAGTGAGAGGGTCCTGCAGACAGATACGCAGTATTTT	CASSERVLQTDTQYF
-	TRBV9	TRBJ2-7	-	TGTGCCAGCAGCGGATGGGCCGATGCCTACGAGCAGTACTTC	CASSGWADAYEQYF
-	TRBV4-3	TRBJ2-2	-	TGCGCCAGCAGCCAAGATAATGGCAGACCGAACACCGGGGAGCTGTTTTTT	CASSQDNGRPNTGELFF
-	TRBV4-1	TRBJ1-1	few	TGCGCCAGCAGCCAAGCCAGTACCTGGAACACTGAAGCTTTCTTT	CASSQASTWNTEAFF
-	TRBV11-2	TRBJ2-7	few	TGTGCCAGCAGCTCTCGTCGGACATTCGACTACGAGCAGTACTTC	CASSSRRTFDYEQYF
-	TRBV11-2	TRBJ1-5	few	TGTGCCAGCAGCGCTGGTGGCACTCATCAGCCCCAGCATTTT	CASSAGGTHQPQHF
-	TRBV7-9	TRBJ2-7	-	TGTGCCAGCAGCTTAGGTGAAAGCTCCTACGAGCAGTACTTC	CASSLGESSYEQYF
-	TRBV12-5	TRBJ1-5	many	TGTGCTAGTGGTTTGGTTTCAAGTCGGAGCAATCAGCCCCAGCATTTT	CASGLVSSRSNQPQHF
TRBD1	TRBV28	TRBJ2-3	few	TGTGCCAGCGCCTTGGGACAGGAGACAGATACGCAGTATTTT	CASALGQETDTQYF
-	TRBV9	TRBJ2-2	-	TGTGCCAGCAGCGTTGAGTCCAACACCGGGGAGCTGTTTTTT	CASSVESNTGELFF
TRBD2	TRBV20-1	TRBJ2-2	few	TGCAGTGCTAGAGTCCCCAGCGGGGGGACCGGGGAGCTGTTTTTT	CSARVPSGGTGELFF